This TCR beta chain was obtained from a study of blood T cell repertoires in COVID-19 (dated by TCRdb to 2018 to 2020). Background for the entire study: Samples from collaborators originated in the United States, Italy and Spain and spanned both the acute and convalescent phases of COVID-19. The prospective study material was composed of cDNA or gDNA derived from T cells, B-cell-depleted T cells, or PBMCs. The dataset comprised deeply sampled blood TCRbeta repertoires from subjects exposed to, actively infected with, or recovered from COVID-19. The repertoires were made available in a free public database intended to serve as a resource for research on the immune response to SARS-CoV-2. The samples were drawn from two sources: the first 160 participants of the ongoing ImmuneRACE study, and 1,254 subjects contributed by 6 global collaborators. Sample metadata almost always included a de-identified subject ID, COVID-19 status, age in years and sex. Where available, HLA class I and class II types were obtained from metadata supplied by the sample provider rather than from assay-based typing. Results the study describes overall, beyond this receptor: How much clinical and demographic metadata was included differed by source and by participant, and the metadata was provided uncurated.

Points on this clone: What antigen it recognizes has not been identified. Base qualities are not at hand, and no much larger clone is one base apart.

V is pared back by 3 bases and J by 3 bases, with 15 bases lying between the germline termini. The CDR1 and CDR2 encoded by the germline V gene are WSHSY and SAAADI. From cysteine to phenylalanine, the CDR3 is 16 amino acids long. Only the CDR3 region is kept as DNA, spanning 48 bases read in frame from base 1. Collaborating institutions collected whole blood in K2EDTA tubes following their own protocols. For TCRbeta analysis, collaborators shipped samples as frozen whole blood, isolated PBMCs, or DNA extracted from either of those sample types. TCRbeta CDR3 regions were amplified from genomic DNA using the immunoSEQ Assay, a bias-controlled multiplex PCR. Concerning the study's data processing: The number of nucleated cells in each sample was estimated by amplification of reference gene primers within the assay. Sequence reads were collapsed and filtered to measure the absolute abundance of every unique TCRbeta CDR3 rearrangement. For each sample, productive Simpson clonality was calculated as the square root of Simpson's diversity index over productive rearrangements. TCRdb limited this immuneACCESS table to in-frame rearrangements with V and J called. A share of clones is missing; checked studies link under half to unresolved V genes, and the rest is unexplained. V, J and clone size are those of that table, while D and trimming were read from the DNA. The sample records approximately 160,000 clones, roughly nine tenths of which are singletons. 15% to 20% of the sample is held by the ten biggest clonotypes.

The rearrangement joined TRBV10-2 to TRBJ2-4; the D segment could be TRBD2, given 5 matching bases. The sequence was collected from a man aged 60-69 years with active or convalescent COVID-19. Sample: peripheral blood. CDR3 region: CASSDGGGLHKNIQYF. The nucleotide sequence reads as follows: TGCGCCAGCAGTGACGGTGGCGGGTTACACAAAAACATTCAGTACTTC.